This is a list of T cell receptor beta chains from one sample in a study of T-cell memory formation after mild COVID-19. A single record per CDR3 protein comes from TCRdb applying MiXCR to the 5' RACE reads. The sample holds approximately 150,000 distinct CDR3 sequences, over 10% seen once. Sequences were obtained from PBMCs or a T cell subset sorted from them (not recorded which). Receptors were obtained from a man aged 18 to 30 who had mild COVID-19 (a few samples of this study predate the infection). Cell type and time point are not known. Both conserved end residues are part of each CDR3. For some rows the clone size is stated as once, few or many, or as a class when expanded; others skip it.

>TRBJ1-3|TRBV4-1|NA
CASSQADTISGNTIYF
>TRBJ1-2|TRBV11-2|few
CASSLDQGVYGYTF
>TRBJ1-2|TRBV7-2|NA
CASSLDPNYGYTF
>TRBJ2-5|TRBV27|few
CASKNWRGGGETQYF
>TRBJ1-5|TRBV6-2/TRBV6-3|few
CASSHRGGGNQPQHF
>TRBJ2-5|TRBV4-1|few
CASSQRVEGTQYF
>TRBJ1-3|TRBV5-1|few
CASSANTRSGNTIYF
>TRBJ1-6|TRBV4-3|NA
CASSQGNGAINSPLHF
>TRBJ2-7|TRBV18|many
CASSRESYEQYF
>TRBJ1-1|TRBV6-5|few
CASSYYSSGGTEAFF
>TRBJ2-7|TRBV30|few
CAWTMGGGLEQYF
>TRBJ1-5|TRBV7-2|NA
CASSIGRGQPQHF
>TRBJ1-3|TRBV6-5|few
CASSYSWGSGNTIYF
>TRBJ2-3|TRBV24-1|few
CATSDPGTSGDTQYF
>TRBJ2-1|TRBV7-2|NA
CASSLQGLTGVEQFF
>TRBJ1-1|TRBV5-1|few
CASRTMHTNTEAFF
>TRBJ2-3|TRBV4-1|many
CASSQVPGGAQYF
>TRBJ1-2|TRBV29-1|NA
CSVAPGQGDGYTF
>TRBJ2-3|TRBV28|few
CASSPQGATDTQYF
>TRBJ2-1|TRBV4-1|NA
CASSQVIMPRRLATRGQFF
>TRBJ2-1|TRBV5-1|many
CASSLTDNEQFF
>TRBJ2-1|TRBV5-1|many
CASHETGAEGEQFF
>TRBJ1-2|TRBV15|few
CATSRDKGQGALGGYTF
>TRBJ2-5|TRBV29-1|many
CSFALWGTQYF
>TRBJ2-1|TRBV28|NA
CASSLGGHDNEQFF
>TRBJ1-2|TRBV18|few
CASSPPNQPTTYYGYTF
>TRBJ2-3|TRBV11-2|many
CASSLATPRYTQYF
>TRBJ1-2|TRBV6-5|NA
CASSATGLGVYTF
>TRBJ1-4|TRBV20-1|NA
CSARGAPREKLFF
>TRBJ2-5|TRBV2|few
CASSELYGTQYF
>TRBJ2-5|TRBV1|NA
CTSSPPFPAGETQYF
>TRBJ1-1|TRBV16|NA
CASGGSLNTEAFF
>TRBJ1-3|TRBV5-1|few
CASSLEVVNPGNTIYF
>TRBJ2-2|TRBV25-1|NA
CASSEREVLTGELFF
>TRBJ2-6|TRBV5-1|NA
CASAVGASSGANVLTF
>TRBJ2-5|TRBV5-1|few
CASSPARETQYF
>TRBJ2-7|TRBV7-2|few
CASSLAVVTSYEQYF
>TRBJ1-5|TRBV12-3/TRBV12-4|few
CASTWADHRPQHF
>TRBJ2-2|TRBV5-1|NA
CASSLVTGATGELFF
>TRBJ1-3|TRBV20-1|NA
CSAGGGGESGNTIYF
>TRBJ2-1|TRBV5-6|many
CASSFSGTGNYNEQFF
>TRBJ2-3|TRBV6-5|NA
CASTVQGPTDTQYF